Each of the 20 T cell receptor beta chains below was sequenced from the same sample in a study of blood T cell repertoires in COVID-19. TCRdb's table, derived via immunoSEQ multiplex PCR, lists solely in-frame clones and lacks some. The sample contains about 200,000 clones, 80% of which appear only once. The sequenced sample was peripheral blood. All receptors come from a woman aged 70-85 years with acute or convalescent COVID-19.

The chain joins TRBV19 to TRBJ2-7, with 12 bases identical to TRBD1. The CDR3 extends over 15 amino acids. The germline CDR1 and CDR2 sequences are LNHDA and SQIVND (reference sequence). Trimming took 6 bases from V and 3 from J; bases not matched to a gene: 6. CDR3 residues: CASSPGTGGIYEQYF. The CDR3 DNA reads TGTGCCAGTAGCCCCGGGACAGGGGGCATCTACGAGCAGTACTTC.

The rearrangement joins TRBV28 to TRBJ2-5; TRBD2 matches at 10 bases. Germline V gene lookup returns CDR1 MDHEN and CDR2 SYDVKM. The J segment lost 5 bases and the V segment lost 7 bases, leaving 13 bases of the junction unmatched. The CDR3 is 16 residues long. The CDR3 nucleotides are TGTGCCAGCAAAGGGGCTAGCGGGAGAGGAAAGGAGACCCAGTACTTC. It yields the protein CASKGASGRGKETQYF.

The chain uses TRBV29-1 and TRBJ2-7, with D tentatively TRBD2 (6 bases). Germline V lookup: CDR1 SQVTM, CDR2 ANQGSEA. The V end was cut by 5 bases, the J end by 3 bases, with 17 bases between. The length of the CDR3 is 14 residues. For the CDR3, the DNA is TGCAGCGTTATAGTGGGGGGTCAAGGCTACGAGCAGTACTTC. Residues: CSVIVGGQGYEQYF.

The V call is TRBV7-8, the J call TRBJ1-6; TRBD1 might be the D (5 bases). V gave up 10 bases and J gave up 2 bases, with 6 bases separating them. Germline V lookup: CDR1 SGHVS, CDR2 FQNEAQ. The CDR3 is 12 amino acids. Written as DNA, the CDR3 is TGTGCCACGGGGGCCTATAATTCACCCCTCCACTTT. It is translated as CATGAYNSPLHF.

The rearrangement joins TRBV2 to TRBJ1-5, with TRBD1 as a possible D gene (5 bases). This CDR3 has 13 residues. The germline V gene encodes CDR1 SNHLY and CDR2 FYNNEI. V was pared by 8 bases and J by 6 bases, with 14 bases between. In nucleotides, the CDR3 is TGTGCCAGCGAGGTAGGGGAGGGTCAGCCCCAGCATTTT. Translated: CASEVGEGQPQHF.

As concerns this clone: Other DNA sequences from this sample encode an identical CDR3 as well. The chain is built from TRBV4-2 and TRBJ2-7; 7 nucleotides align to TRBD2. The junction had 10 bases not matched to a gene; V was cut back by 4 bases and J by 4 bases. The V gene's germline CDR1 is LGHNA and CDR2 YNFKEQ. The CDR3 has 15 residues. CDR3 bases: TGTGCCAGCAGCCTAAGACTAGCAGAGTCTTACGAGCAGTACTTC. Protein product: CASSLRLAESYEQYF.

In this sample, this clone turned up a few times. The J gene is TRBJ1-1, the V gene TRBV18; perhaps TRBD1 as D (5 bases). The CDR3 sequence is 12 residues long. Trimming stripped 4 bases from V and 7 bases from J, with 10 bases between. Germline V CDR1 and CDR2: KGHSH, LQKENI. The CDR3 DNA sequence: TGTGCCAGCTCACAACGACAGAGTGAAGCTTTCTTT. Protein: CASSQRQSEAFF.

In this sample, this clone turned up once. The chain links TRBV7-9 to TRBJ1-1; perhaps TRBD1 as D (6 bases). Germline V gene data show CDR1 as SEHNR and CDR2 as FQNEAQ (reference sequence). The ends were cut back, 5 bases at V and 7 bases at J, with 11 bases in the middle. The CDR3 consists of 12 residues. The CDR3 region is CASSPQGVEAFF. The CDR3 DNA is TGTGCCAGCAGCCCACAGGGAGTTGAAGCTTTCTTT.

CDR3 nucleotides: TGCGCCAGCAGCCCACAAACAGGGGGCGCGGAGACCCAGTACTTC. It yields the protein CASSPQTGGAETQYF. The J gene is TRBJ2-5, the V gene TRBV5-1; 9 bases match TRBD1. The germline V gene encodes CDR1 SGHRS and CDR2 YFSETQ. V lost 4 bases, J lost 5 bases, and 9 bases stayed unmatched. CDR3 length: 15 residues. The full variable domain, rest sourced from reference TRBV5-1 and TRBJ2-5, is KAGVTQTPRYLIKTRGQQVTLSCSPISGHRSVSWYQQTPGQGLQFLFEYFSETQRNKGNFPGRFSGRQFSNSRSEMNVSTLELGDSALYLCASSPQTGGAETQYFGPGTRLLVL.

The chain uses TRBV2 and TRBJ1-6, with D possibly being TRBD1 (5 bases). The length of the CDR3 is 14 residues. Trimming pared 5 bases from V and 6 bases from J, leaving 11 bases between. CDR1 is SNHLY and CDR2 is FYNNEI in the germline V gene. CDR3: CASSPNGGNSPLHF. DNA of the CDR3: TGTGCCAGCAGTCCAAACGGGGGTAATTCACCCCTCCACTTT.

The CDR3, as DNA: TGTGCCAGCAGCCAAGATAGTGGGAGGCGCTACGAGCAGTACTTC. Amino acids: CASSQDSGRRYEQYF. The chain is built from TRBV14 and TRBJ2-7; a weak D match, TRBD2 (6 bases). Germline V CDR1 and CDR2: SGHDN, FVKESK. Trimming took off 0 bases at V and 3 bases at J, with 12 bases between the two ends. The CDR3 contains 15 residues. The full variable domain, its missing parts supplied by reference TRBV14 and TRBJ2-7, is EAGVTQFPSHSVIEKGQTVTLRCDPISGHDNLYWYRRVMGKEIKFLLHFVKESKQDESGMPNNRFLAERTGGTYSTLKVQPAELEDSGVYFCASSQDSGRRYEQYFGPGTRLTVT.

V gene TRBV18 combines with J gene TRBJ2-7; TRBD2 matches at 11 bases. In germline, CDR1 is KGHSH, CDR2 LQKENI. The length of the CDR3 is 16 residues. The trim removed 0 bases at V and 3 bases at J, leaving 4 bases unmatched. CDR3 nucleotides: TGTGCCAGCTCACCACCGCGTACTAGCGGGAGCTACGAGCAGTACTTC. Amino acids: CASSPPRTSGSYEQYF. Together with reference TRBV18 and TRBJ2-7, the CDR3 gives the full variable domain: NAGVMQNPRHLVRRRGQEARLRCSPMKGHSHVYWYRQLPEEGLKFMVYLQKENIIDESGMPKERFSAEFPKEGPSILRIQQVVRGDSAAYFCASSPPRTSGSYEQYFGPGTRLTVT.

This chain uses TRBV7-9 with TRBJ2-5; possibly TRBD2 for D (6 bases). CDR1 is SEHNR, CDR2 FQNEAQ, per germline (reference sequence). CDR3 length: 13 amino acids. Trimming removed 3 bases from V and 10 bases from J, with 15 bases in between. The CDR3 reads CASSLGGSRIQYF. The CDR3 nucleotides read TGTGCCAGCAGCTTGGGGGGTAGCAGAATCCAGTACTTC.

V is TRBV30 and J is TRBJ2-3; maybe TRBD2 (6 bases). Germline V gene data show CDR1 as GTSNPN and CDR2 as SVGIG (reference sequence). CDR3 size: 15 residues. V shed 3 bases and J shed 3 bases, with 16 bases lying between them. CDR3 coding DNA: TGTGCCTGGAGCCCCGGACGGGGAGGAACAGATACGCAGTATTTT. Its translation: CAWSPGRGGTDTQYF.

This chain's CDR3 is CASSQGQGANYGYTF. The CDR3 region has the DNA TGCGCCAGCAGCCAAGGACAGGGAGCTAACTATGGCTACACCTTC. The chain uses TRBV4-1 and TRBJ1-2, with TRBD1 matching 7 bases. This CDR3 has 15 amino acids. The V gene end was trimmed by 1 base and the J gene end by 0 bases; junction bases not matched to a gene: 2. CDR1 MGHRA and CDR2 YSYEKL come from the germline V gene.

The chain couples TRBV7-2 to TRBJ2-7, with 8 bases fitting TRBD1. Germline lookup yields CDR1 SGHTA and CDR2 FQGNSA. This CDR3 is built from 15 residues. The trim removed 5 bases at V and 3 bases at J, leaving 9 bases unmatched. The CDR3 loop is CASSPDREDYYEQYF. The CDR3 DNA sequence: TGTGCCAGCAGCCCGGACAGGGAGGACTACTACGAGCAGTACTTC.

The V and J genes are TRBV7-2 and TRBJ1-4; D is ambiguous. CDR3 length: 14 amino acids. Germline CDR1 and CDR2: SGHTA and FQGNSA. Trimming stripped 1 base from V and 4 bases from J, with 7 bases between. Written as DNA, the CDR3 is TGTGCCAGCAGCTTAGACAGCCTTAATGAAAAACTGTTTTTT. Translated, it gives CASSLDSLNEKLFF.

CDR3 region: CASSYGQGRGGYTF. CDR3 in DNA: TGTGCCAGCAGCTACGGACAGGGAAGGGGCGGCTACACCTTC. V is TRBV7-6 and J is TRBJ1-2; 8 positions agree with TRBD1. The V gene end was trimmed by 4 bases and the J gene end by 8 bases; junction bases not matched to a gene: 9. CDR1 is SGHVS and CDR2 is FNYEAQ in the germline V gene. There are 14 residues in the CDR3.

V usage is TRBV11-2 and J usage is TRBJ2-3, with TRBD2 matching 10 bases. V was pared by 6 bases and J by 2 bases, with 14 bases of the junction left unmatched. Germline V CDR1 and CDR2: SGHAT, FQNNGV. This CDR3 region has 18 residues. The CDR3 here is CASSQSGRALPATDTQYF. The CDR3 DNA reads TGTGCCAGCAGTCAGAGCGGGAGGGCCCTTCCAGCCACAGATACGCAGTATTTT.

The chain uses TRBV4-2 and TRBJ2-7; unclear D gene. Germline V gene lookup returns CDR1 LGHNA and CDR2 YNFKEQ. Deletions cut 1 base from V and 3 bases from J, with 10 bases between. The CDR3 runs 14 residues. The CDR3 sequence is CASSQGVAVYEQYF. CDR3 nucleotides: TGTGCCAGCAGCCAAGGCGTCGCTGTCTACGAGCAGTACTTC.